These 32 T cell receptor beta chains were sequenced from one sample in a study of blood T cells in healthy people across ages. A J-beta primer mix and a sample-barcoded 5' primer were used in a second PCR of roughly 6 to 12 cycles. TCRdb re-called the 5' RACE reads through MiXCR, storing one row per CDR3 protein. Among about 940,000 distinct CDR3 sequences listed, around 49% were seen once. Sample: blood. All receptors derive from a man aged 25 to 40 in good health.

The gene calls are TRBV7-9 and TRBJ2-7, with D perhaps matching TRBD1 (6 bases). The CDR3 consists of 13 residues. Trimming shortened V by 5 bases and J by 0 bases, and 8 bases separated the two germline ends. Germline V lookup: CDR1 SEHNR, CDR2 FQNEAQ (reference sequence). The CDR3 spells CASSNRVSYEQYF. Here the CDR3 DNA reads TGTGCCAGCAGCAACAGGGTCTCCTACGAGCAGTACTTC.

The V gene is TRBV20-1, the J gene TRBJ1-2; no firm D call. CDR1 and CDR2 (germline): DFQATT, SNEGSKA (reference sequence). The CDR3 sequence is 15 residues long. V lost 8 bases and J 4 bases, leaving 23 bases between the germline ends. The CDR3 coding sequence is TGCAGTCGGGAGGAGCAGGAACAAGGTGGCTATGGCTACACCTTC. Translation: CSREEQEQGGYGYTF.

The chain combines TRBV6-2 or TRBV6-3 with TRBJ2-5, with D possibly matching TRBD1 (7 bases). This CDR3 has 15 residues. Germline-derived CDR1 and CDR2 are MNHEY and SVGEGT. V shed 5 bases and J shed 2 bases, with 15 bases lying between them. DNA of the CDR3: TGTGCCAGCAGTCGCGGGGACAGTTCTCAAGAGACCCAGTACTTC. This sequence encodes CASSRGDSSQETQYF.

V usage is TRBV29-1 and J usage is TRBJ2-2; TRBD1 agrees at 7 bases. The length of the CDR3 is 14 residues. V lost 7 bases to trimming and J lost 0 bases; unmatched junction nucleotides: 5. The germline CDR1 and CDR2 sequences are SQVTM and ANQGSEA. The CDR3 region is CSARQGTNTGELFF. The CDR3 DNA follows: TGCAGCGCCAGACAGGGAACGAACACCGGGGAGCTGTTTTTT.

In this sample, this clonotype turned up a few times. The CDR3 sequence is CASAWVAGGYNEQFF. The DNA for the CDR3 is TGTGCCAGCGCTTGGGTAGCGGGGGGGTACAATGAGCAGTTCTTC. The chain is built from TRBV28 and TRBJ2-1, with 11 bases matching TRBD2. CDR1 and CDR2 (germline): MDHEN, SYDVKM. The CDR3 loop spans 15 amino acids. V gave up 8 bases and J gave up 4 bases; unmatched junction bases: 7.

This clonotype appeared a few times. The gene calls are TRBV27 and TRBJ2-3; no clear D gene. Trimming took 5 bases from V and 4 from J, leaving 10 bases between them. Germline V CDR1 and CDR2: MNHEY, SMNVEV (reference sequence). The CDR3 loop spans 13 amino acids. The CDR3 loop is CASSLGFSDTQYF. The CDR3 DNA reads as TGTGCCAGCAGTCTCGGGTTCTCAGATACGCAGTATTTT.

The chain recombines TRBV6-1 with TRBJ1-6, with 7 bases matching TRBD1. The CDR3 consists of 15 residues. The germline V gene has CDR1 MNHNS and CDR2 SASEGT. The V gene end was trimmed by 6 bases and the J gene end by 10 bases; junction bases not matched to a gene: 12. CDR3 nucleotide sequence: TGTGCCAGCAGCATCAACGACAGGGAGGGATCACCCCTCCACTTT. Encoded protein: CASSINDREGSPLHF.

The V call is TRBV28, the J call TRBJ2-3; tentatively, D is TRBD2 (5 bases). CDR1 and CDR2 from the germline V gene are MDHEN and SYDVKM. This CDR3 contains 12 residues. The germline V and J ends were trimmed by 7 bases and 7 bases, with 12 bases remaining between them. CDR3: CASTLGAYTQYF. CDR3 in DNA: TGTGCCAGCACCTTGGGAGCTTATACGCAGTATTTT.

This clonotype was seen a single time. The V gene is TRBV10-2, the J gene TRBJ2-1; D gene unclear. The CDR3 extends over 16 amino acids. Per the germline V gene, CDR1 is WSHSY and CDR2 is SAAADI. V was pared by 3 bases and J by 0 bases, with 12 bases between. The CDR3 reads CASSDPYVGSYNEQFF. DNA of the CDR3: TGCGCCAGCAGTGATCCTTACGTTGGCTCCTACAATGAGCAGTTCTTC.

Note on this clonotype: A much bigger clone sits one base away, suggesting this may be a read error. The V call is TRBV9, the J call TRBJ2-1; D is possibly TRBD1 (5 bases). Germline values: CDR1 SGDLS, CDR2 YYNGEE. The CDR3 runs 15 residues. CDR3 in amino acids: CAGSVAGRIHNEQFF. DNA of the CDR3: TGTGCCGGCAGCGTAGCAGGGCGTATCCACAATGAGCAGTTCTTC. Complete variable domain (other parts from reference TRBV9 and TRBJ2-1): DSGVTQTPKHLITATGQRVTLRCSPRSGDLSVYWYQQSLDQGLQFLIQYYNGEERAKGNILERFSAQQFPDLHSELNLSSLELGDSALYFCAGSVAGRIHNEQFFGPGTRLTVL.

This clonotype was picked up many times. This chain links TRBV25-1 with TRBJ1-6; 9 bases map to TRBD1. Losses at the gene ends were 3 bases for V and 7 bases for J; bases not matched to a gene: 7. Germline CDR1 reads MGHDK; CDR2 reads SYGVNS. The CDR3 contains 16 residues. CDR3 DNA: TGTGCCAGCAGTGACTGGGGGACAGGGAACAATTCACCCCTCCACTTT. It yields the protein CASSDWGTGNNSPLHF.

This chain connects TRBV5-1 to TRBJ2-5, with 8 positions matching TRBD2. Matching the DNA end better, TRBJ2-7 makes the J call doubtful. CDR3 length: 14 amino acids. Germline CDR1 reads SGHRS; CDR2 reads YFSETQ. The CDR3 sequence is CASTGGSSNYEQYF. CDR3 coding DNA: TGCGCCAGCACGGGGGGGAGCTCGAACTACGAGCAGTACTTC.

This chain uses TRBV12-3 or TRBV12-4 with TRBJ2-5; D uncertain. The CDR3 spans 14 residues. With 6 bases removed from V and 9 bases from J, the gap between germline ends came to 20 bases. CDR3: CASSSNEYLVAQYF. The CDR3 DNA follows: TGTGCCAGCAGCAGCAATGAATATCTTGTGGCCCAGTACTTC.

This clonotype was seen only a few times. The V and J genes are TRBV7-2 and TRBJ2-1; possibly TRBD2 for D (7 bases). This CDR3 comprises 16 residues. V lost 5 bases and J lost 0, with 14 bases in between. Germline V CDR1 and CDR2: SGHTA, FQGNSA. CDR3 bases: TGTGCCAGCAGCCGGTTTAGGGGGGGCTCCTACAATGAGCAGTTCTTC. It encodes CASSRFRGGSYNEQFF.

This clonotype occurred a few times. The rearrangement joins TRBV4-3 to TRBJ2-7; possible D gene TRBD1, 6 bases. In germline, CDR1 is LGHNA, CDR2 YSLEER. Trimming cost V 0 bases and J 7 bases, with 16 bases left between them. This CDR3 contains 15 residues. The CDR3 DNA reads as TGCGCCAGCAGCCAAGAAGTCGGCAGGGGCGGTGAGCAGTACTTC. Protein: CASSQEVGRGGEQYF.

The CDR3 spells CASSPGIGPNQPQHF. The CDR3, as DNA: TGTGCCAGCAGCCCAGGGATAGGCCCCAATCAGCCCCAGCATTTT. J is TRBJ1-5 and V is TRBV11-2; the D gene is possibly TRBD1 (5 bases). The CDR3 runs to 15 residues. V was trimmed by 5 bases and J by 3 bases, leaving 14 bases between them. CDR1 SGHAT and CDR2 FQNNGV come from the germline V gene.

The chain employs TRBV20-1 and TRBJ2-6, with a possible D match to TRBD1 (6 bases). Germline V CDR1 and CDR2: DFQATT, SNEGSKA (reference sequence). This CDR3 has 14 amino acids. Trimming cost V 5 bases and J 4 bases, with 12 bases left between them. The chain's CDR3 is CSAHRASGANVLTF. The CDR3 DNA sequence: TGCAGTGCTCACAGGGCCTCCGGGGCCAACGTCCTGACTTTC.

In regard to this clonotype: This may come from a read error, since a much larger clone is one base off. This rearrangement joins TRBV30 to TRBJ1-1; TRBD1 might be the D (6 bases). In germline, CDR1 is GTSNPN, CDR2 SVGIG (reference sequence). The V end lost 3 bases, the J end lost 5 bases, and 10 bases lay between the germline ends. The CDR3 has 12 residues. The chain's CDR3 is CAWRRTGTEAFF. The CDR3 nucleotides read TGTGCCTGGAGGCGTACAGGGACTGAAGCTTTCTTT. Drawing the rest from reference TRBV30 and TRBJ1-1, the complete variable domain is SQTIHQWPATLVQPVGSPLSLECTVEGTSNPNLYWYRQAAGRGLQLLFYSVGIGQISSEVPQNLSASRPQDRQFILSSKKLLLSDSGFYLCAWRRTGTEAFFGQGTRLTVV.

The V call is TRBV27, the J call TRBJ2-4; D possibly uses TRBD1 or TRBD2 (5 bases each). The germline V gene encodes CDR1 MNHEY and CDR2 SMNVEV (reference sequence). The V and J ends lost 2 bases and 15 bases respectively, with 20 bases between them. The length of the CDR3 is 14 residues. DNA of the CDR3: TGTGCCAGCAGTTTAGGGGGTGGATCCTACGAGCGGTACTTC. It translates to CASSLGGGSYERYF.

About this clonotype itself: A junction end diverges from the germline sequence, so it may reflect a read error. The V gene is TRBV20-1, the J gene TRBJ1-2; D ambiguous. This CDR3 contains 13 residues. Germline CDR1 is DFQATT and CDR2 is SNEGSKA (reference sequence). CDR3 DNA sequence: TGCAGTGCTAGTCGGAGCGGTTATTATGGCTGCACCTTC. Its translation: CSASRSGYYGCTF.

The V gene is TRBV7-2, the J gene TRBJ2-4; 7 bases align to TRBD1. V shed 3 bases and J 6 bases; nucleotides not matched to a gene: 11. Germline CDR1 SGHTA, CDR2 FQGNSA. This CDR3 has 16 amino acids. CDR3 residues: CASSFRITGARNIQYF. The DNA of the CDR3 is TGTGCCAGCAGCTTTAGAATCACAGGGGCTCGAAACATTCAGTACTTC.

There are a few counts of this clonotype. The J gene is TRBJ2-1, the V gene TRBV24-1, with 8 positions matching TRBD2. Germline V lookup: CDR1 KGHDR, CDR2 SFDVKD. The CDR3 runs 17 residues. Germline trimming cut 4 bases from V and 2 bases from J; bases unmatched to any gene: 9. CDR3 DNA sequence: TGTGCCACCAGTGACCCCCCGGGAGCGGGGGCCTACAATGAGCAGTTCTTC. As protein: CATSDPPGAGAYNEQFF.

This clonotype turned up a few times. This sequence joins TRBV29-1 and TRBJ2-7, with 9 bases fitting TRBD1. This CDR3 is built from 14 residues. V lost 3 bases and J lost 1; bases outside the gene matches: 4. Germline assignment: CDR1 SQVTM and CDR2 ANQGSEA. DNA for the CDR3: TGCAGCGTTGATTTCGGGACAGGGTCCTACGAGCAGTACTTC. Translated, it gives CSVDFGTGSYEQYF.

CDR3 bases: TGCAGTGCGACGACAGGGGATGGAGAGACCCAGTACTTC. Its protein product is CSATTGDGETQYF. The rearrangement joins TRBV20-1 to TRBJ2-5, with 8 bases that match TRBD1. This CDR3 has 13 residues. From germline, CDR1 is DFQATT and CDR2 SNEGSKA (reference sequence). J lost 4 bases, V lost 6 bases, and 7 bases had no gene match.

Ten or more counts support this clonotype. The chain joins TRBV24-1 to TRBJ2-3; possibly TRBD2 for D (6 bases). The germline CDR1 and CDR2 sequences are KGHDR and SFDVKD. V was shortened by 3 bases and J by 1 base, with 13 bases between the two germline ends. This CDR3 contains 16 residues. CDR3: CATSDATSLGTDTQYF. CDR3 bases: TGTGCCACCAGTGATGCAACTAGCCTAGGCACAGATACGCAGTATTTT.

V usage is TRBV27 and J usage is TRBJ2-7, with a possible D match to TRBD2 (5 bases). Judging by the DNA end, TRBJ2-5 fits better; the J call may be wrong. CDR3 size: 13 residues. CDR1 and CDR2 (germline): MNHEY, SMNVEV (reference sequence). The CDR3, as DNA: TGTGCCACCGGAAGAGGGTCGTTCGAGACCCAGTACTTC. Translated: CATGRGSFETQYF.

The CDR3 region is CASSFEVPNAEAFF. In DNA, the CDR3 is TGTGCCAGCAGCTTTGAGGTCCCTAATGCTGAAGCTTTCTTT. The V gene is TRBV7-9, the J gene TRBJ1-1, with no clear D. V dropped 3 bases and J dropped 6 bases, with 14 bases sitting between them. In germline, CDR1 is SEHNR, CDR2 FQNEAQ (reference sequence). This CDR3 region has 14 residues.

The chain joins TRBV7-2 to TRBJ2-3; TRBD2 matches 10 bases. Germline CDR1 reads SGHTA; CDR2 reads FQGNSA. With V trimmed by 7 bases and J by 0 bases, 19 bases remained unmatched. The CDR3 has 20 amino acids. The CDR3 nucleotides read TGTGCCAGCACCCCTGGCCCAATCGCTAGCGGGGGCCCTAGCACAGATACGCAGTATTTT. Amino acid sequence: CASTPGPIASGGPSTDTQYF.

On this clonotype: Sequence at one end of the junction differs from germline and may be a read error. This chain connects TRBV6-5 to TRBJ2-1, with 8 bases matching TRBD2. The CDR3 covers 15 residues. The germline gives CDR1 MNHEY, CDR2 SVGAGI. The CDR3 DNA reads TGTGCCAGCAGTGACTCCACCGGGGGGGGTGCTGAGCAGTTCTTC. It yields the protein CASSDSTGGGAEQFF.

This rearrangement joins TRBV30 to TRBJ2-3; TRBD1 matches at 10 bases. The CDR3 contains 15 residues. The ends lost 4 bases at V and 3 bases at J; junction bases unmatched: 7. Germline CDR1 and CDR2: GTSNPN and SVGIG (reference sequence). The CDR3 reads CAWTGTGVRTDTQYF. The CDR3 bases are TGTGCCTGGACCGGGACAGGGGTGAGGACAGATACGCAGTATTTT.

The chain carries TRBV7-2 and TRBJ2-1; 12 bases align to TRBD2. CDR1 is SGHTA, CDR2 FQGNSA, per germline. V lost 5 bases, J lost 4 bases, and 6 bases stayed unmatched. The CDR3 has 16 amino acids. The CDR3 is CASSPGLAGYYNEQFF. The CDR3 DNA reads as TGTGCCAGCAGCCCCGGACTAGCGGGGTATTACAATGAGCAGTTCTTC.

Written as DNA, the CDR3 is TGTGCCAGCAGTGTCGGGACTAGCGGAGATCAAGAGACCCAGTACTTC. Translation gives CASSVGTSGDQETQYF. V is TRBV12-3 or TRBV12-4 and J is TRBJ2-5, with TRBD2 matching 11 bases. Trimming at V came to 5 bases and at J to 2 bases, leaving 7 bases not matched to a gene. CDR3 length equals 16 residues.